Each of the 15 T cell receptor beta chains below was sequenced from the same sample in a study of T cell responses to AZD1222 COVID-19 vaccine. Measured with immunoSEQ multiplex PCR; TCRdb has only the in-frame clones, and not every one. The data show under 140,000 clones, around 90% seen once. The sample consisted of peripheral blood, taken 28 days after the second AZD1222 dose. These receptor sequences come from an adult who received the AZD1222 COVID-19 vaccine.

V gene TRBV2 combines with J gene TRBJ2-5; tentative D call: TRBD1 (5 bases). V was cut by 7 bases and J by 6 bases, with 27 bases left in between. This CDR3 is 17 amino acids long. Germline CDR1 is SNHLY and CDR2 is FYNNEI. The CDR3: CASTEGAAGSRGKTQYF. CDR3 nucleotide sequence: TGTGCCAGCACCGAAGGGGCAGCCGGTAGTAGGGGAAAGACCCAGTACTTC.

V and J are TRBV9 and TRBJ2-5; D might be TRBD1 or TRBD2, each matching 5 bases. CDR3 length: 15 residues. Looked up from germline, CDR1 is SGDLS and CDR2 is YYNGEE. V lost 0 bases and J lost 2, with 11 bases in between. CDR3 in DNA: TGTGCCAGCAGCGTAGCTGTGGGGGTGCAAGAGACCCAGTACTTC. Translation: CASSVAVGVQETQYF.

This clone appeared a few times. The gene calls are TRBV7-9 and TRBJ2-1; 9 nucleotides align to TRBD1. In germline, CDR1 is SEHNR, CDR2 FQNEAQ (reference sequence). The CDR3 is 14 residues long. The V segment lost 5 bases and the J segment 5 bases; nucleotides outside the gene matches: 4. CDR3 protein: CASSMGQGNNEQFF. The CDR3 DNA is TGTGCCAGCAGCATGGGACAGGGTAACAATGAGCAGTTCTTC. The whole variable domain, remainder taken from reference TRBV7-9 and TRBJ2-1, is DTGVSQNPRHKITKRGQNVTFRCDPISEHNRLYWYRQTLGQGPEFLTYFQNEAQLEKSRLLSDRFSAERPKGSFSTLEIQRTEQGDSAMYLCASSMGQGNNEQFFGPGTRLTVL.

The V and J genes are TRBV27 and TRBJ2-2; 7 bases fit TRBD2. CDR3 length equals 14 residues. Germline CDR1 MNHEY, CDR2 SMNVEV (reference sequence). V lost 3 bases, J lost 7 bases, and 5 bases stayed unmatched. The CDR3 spells CASSFASGGGELFF. DNA of the CDR3: TGTGCCAGCAGTTTTGCGTCGGGGGGCGGGGAGCTGTTTTTT.

CDR3 in amino acids: CSASAGWLAGELFF. CDR3 DNA: TGCAGTGCTAGTGCCGGATGGCTAGCCGGGGAGCTGTTTTTT. The J gene is TRBJ2-2, the V gene TRBV20-1; D unclear. CDR3 length equals 14 residues. Germline CDR1 is DFQATT and CDR2 is SNEGSKA (reference sequence). Trimming pared 3 bases from V and 6 bases from J, leaving 14 bases between.

V and J are TRBV19 and TRBJ1-6, with no clear D. Trimming shortened V by 9 bases and J by 8 bases, and 17 bases separated the two germline ends. The CDR3 is 14 residues long. Germline values: CDR1 LNHDA, CDR2 SQIVND (reference sequence). The CDR3 loop reads CASRMAVGDSPLHF. CDR3 nucleotide sequence: TGTGCCAGCCGGATGGCCGTTGGGGATTCACCCCTCCACTTT.

The chain has TRBV12-5 and TRBJ2-1; 8 bases agree with TRBD2. This CDR3 spans 17 amino acids. Germline-derived CDR1 and CDR2 are LGHNT and FRNRAP. V was clipped by 3 bases and J by 1 base; unmatched bases: 8. The chain's CDR3 is CASGFWAGGNSYNEQFF. The CDR3 bases are TGTGCTAGTGGTTTCTGGGCGGGGGGTAATTCCTACAATGAGCAGTTCTTC.

This sequence joins TRBV6-5 and TRBJ1-6; D call uncertain. This CDR3 has 15 amino acids. Trimming shortened V by 8 bases and J by 0 bases, and 11 bases separated the two germline ends. Per the germline V gene, CDR1 is MNHEY and CDR2 is SVGAGI. CDR3 residues: CASGEFDSYNSPLHF. The CDR3 DNA reads as TGTGCCAGCGGAGAGTTCGACTCCTATAATTCACCCCTCCACTTT.

The V gene is TRBV6-1, the J gene TRBJ1-1, with TRBD1 as a possible D gene (5 bases). The CDR3 is 13 amino acids. Germline V gene data show CDR1 as MNHNS and CDR2 as SASEGT. The V and J ends lost 1 base and 6 bases respectively, with 9 bases between them. The CDR3 sequence is CASSEGGWAEAFF. CDR3 DNA: TGTGCCAGCAGTGAAGGGGGGTGGGCTGAAGCTTTCTTT.

The chain is built from TRBV7-2 and TRBJ2-3, with D perhaps being TRBD1 or TRBD2 (5 bases each). Trimming removed 4 bases from V and 3 bases from J, with 17 bases in between. The CDR3 totals 16 residues. Germline-derived CDR1 and CDR2 are SGHTA and FQGNSA. CDR3 sequence reads: CASSYLGTDATDTQYF. CDR3 DNA: TGTGCCAGCAGCTATCTCGGGACGGACGCTACAGATACGCAGTATTTT.

V usage is TRBV4-1 and J usage is TRBJ1-4; D call uncertain. This CDR3 has 12 residues. Per the germline V gene, CDR1 is MGHRA and CDR2 is YSYEKL. Deletions cut 0 bases from V and 5 bases from J, with 1 base between. CDR3 coding DNA: TGCGCCAGCAGCCAAGAGAATGAAAAACTGTTTTTT. Residues: CASSQENEKLFF.

The rearrangement uses TRBV6-5 and TRBJ2-7, with 14 bases lining up with TRBD2. From germline, CDR1 is MNHEY and CDR2 SVGAGI. Trimming cost V 0 bases and J 3 bases; bases outside gene matches: 1. The length of the CDR3 is 16 residues. For the CDR3, the DNA is TGTGCCAGCAGTTACTCCGGGACTAGCGGGAGCTACGAGCAGTACTTC. Protein: CASSYSGTSGSYEQYF.

The chain has TRBV9 and TRBJ2-3, with 9 nucleotides matching TRBD2. In germline, CDR1 is SGDLS, CDR2 YYNGEE. The length of the CDR3 is 16 residues. J gave up 2 bases and V 1 base, and 5 bases lay outside the gene matches. The CDR3 reads CASSVYLAGNTDTQYF. The CDR3 DNA reads TGTGCCAGCAGCGTATATCTAGCGGGGAACACAGATACGCAGTATTTT.

The chain uses TRBV27 and TRBJ1-2, with 8 bases that match TRBD1. Trimming cost V 6 bases and J 4 bases; bases outside gene matches: 10. The CDR3 consists of 15 residues. Germline-derived CDR1 and CDR2 are MNHEY and SMNVEV (reference sequence). The CDR3 spells CASRPSGGGGYGYTF. In DNA, the CDR3 is TGTGCCAGCAGACCTTCAGGGGGCGGGGGCTATGGCTACACCTTC.

This sequence joins TRBV2 and TRBJ1-4, with D maybe TRBD1 (5 bases). V was pared by 8 bases and J by 7 bases, with 14 bases between. CDR3 length: 13 residues. Germline V gene data show CDR1 as SNHLY and CDR2 as FYNNEI. CDR3 amino acids: CASERGAGEKLFF. The CDR3 DNA reads as TGTGCCAGCGAGAGGGGCGCCGGTGAAAAACTGTTTTTT.